Sequencing of this T cell receptor beta chain was carried out in a study of blood T cell repertoires in COVID-19. Some clones are missing from TCRdb's copy, which holds only in-frame ones; the method was immunoSEQ multiplex PCR. The data show 130,000 to 150,000 clones, about four fifths seen once. The CDR3 extends over 14 amino acids. Germline lookup yields CDR1 KGHSH and CDR2 LQKENI. The V gene end was trimmed by 3 bases and the J gene end by 3 bases; junction bases not matched to a gene: 2. V usage is TRBV18 and J usage is TRBJ1-1, with 9 nucleotides matching TRBD1. The TCR originated in a man aged 45 to 65 who had recovered from COVID-19. Sequencing used PBMCs or T cells enriched from blood (not recorded which). In DNA form, the CDR3 reads TGTGCCAGCTCACCCAGACAGGGGGACACTGAAGCTTTCTTT. This translates into CASSPRQGDTEAFF.